This TCR beta chain came from a study of blood T cell repertoires in COVID-19. Study details: PBMCs, B-cell-depleted T cells, or T cells were the source of the cDNA or gDNA that made up the material.

Authors' methods: How many nucleated cells were present was estimated from reference gene primer amplification. Sequencing was performed with immunoSEQ multiplex PCR; in TCRdb, only in-frame clones are kept and a portion is missing. The DNA gave D and trimming, while V, J and clone size come from that table. The sample comprises approximately 470,000 clones, roughly 87% of which are singletons, and under 0.75% rests with the top ten. V was cut by 6 bases and J by 6 bases, with 11 bases left in between. There are 13 residues in the CDR3. Germline CDR1 reads MDHEN; CDR2 reads SYDVKM. The sample holds one count of this clone. Assignments of participants to cohorts depended upon their own reported clinical history.

The sequence was collected from a woman aged 18 to 35 who had recovered from COVID-19. V and J are TRBV28 and TRBJ1-4; D may be TRBD1 (6 bases). Sequencing was done on a sample of PBMCs or T cells enriched from blood (not recorded which). Here the CDR3 DNA reads TGTGCCAGCAGGGGACACACTGATGAAAAACTGTTTTTT. It yields the protein CASRGHTDEKLFF.